This T cell receptor (beta chain) derives from a study of patients and donors after allogeneic stem cell transplantation (dated by TCRdb to the early 2020s). Per the germline V gene, SQVTM is the CDR1 and ANQGSEA is the CDR2. V is trimmed back by 6 bases and J by 0 bases, and the junction contains 5 bases that no gene match accounts for. The CDR3 numbers 13 residues from cysteine through phenylalanine. The DNA shown is the 39-base CDR3, in frame from base 1. On this clonotype: No antigen is known for it. Per-base qualities were not stored, and no clone one base away is much larger.

The method behind the library was RT-PCR. Sequencing took place on a NextSeq 550. Starting from the raw public reads, TCRdb applied fastp trimming at Q25, assembled clones with MiXCR and retained in-frame beta chains. Rows are combined by CDR3 protein, so each entry shows the most common genes and DNA. The sample records about 100,000 distinct CDR3 sequences, around 38% of which are singletons. The ten most abundant clones make up around 26% of the sample. This receptor was identified in a human donor who was either an allogeneic HSCT recipient or a stem cell or donor lymphocyte infusion donor (not recorded which). It is not recorded whose cells these are; they may come from a transplant donor. This receptor chain uses TRBV29-1 and TRBJ2-7; TRBD1 aligns with 7 central bases. Sequencing used blood, either unsorted or a sorted T cell fraction (not recorded which). The CDR3 in this case is CSVKGQYSYEQYF. The DNA sequence is as follows: TGCAGCGTGAAGGGACAGTACTCCTACGAGCAGTACTTC.